What follows are 14 T cell receptor beta chains derived from one specimen sequenced in a study of T cell changes during pregnancy in multiple sclerosis (dated by TCRdb to between 2019 and 2020). Library preparation used the immunoSEQ multiplex PCR assay. TCRdb limited this immuneACCESS table to in-frame rearrangements with V and J called. A share of clones is missing; checked studies link under half to unresolved V genes, and the rest is unexplained. This sample is represented by 40,000 or so clones; 70% to 90% of them were singletons. The ten largest make up roughly 4% of the sample. The source was CD8+ T cells from peripheral blood mononuclear cells, collected in the first trimester of pregnancy. The receptors derive from a female donor with multiple sclerosis, enrolled in a pregnancy study.

This chain connects TRBV11-2 to TRBJ1-1; 9 bases map to TRBD1. The length of the CDR3 is 15 residues. CDR1 is SGHAT and CDR2 is FQNNGV in the germline V gene. Trimming took 5 bases from V and 3 from J; bases not matched to a gene: 7. The CDR3 DNA sequence: TGTGCCAGCAGCCCGGGACAGGGTCGTGACACTGAAGCTTTCTTT. Encoded protein: CASSPGQGRDTEAFF. Full variable domain (missing parts from reference TRBV11-2 and TRBJ1-1): EAGVAQSPRYKIIEKRQSVAFWCNPISGHATLYWYQQILGQGPKLLIQFQNNGVVDDSQLPKDRFSAERLKGVDSTLKIQPAKLEDSAVYLCASSPGQGRDTEAFFGQGTRLTVV.

The rearrangement joins TRBV11-2 to TRBJ1-1; D call uncertain. The CDR3 loop spans 12 amino acids. CDR1 is SGHAT and CDR2 is FQNNGV in the germline V gene. V lost 5 bases and J lost 5, with 9 bases in between. In DNA, the CDR3 is TGTGCCAGCAGCGAACGGCGGACTGAAGCTTTCTTT. Translating it yields CASSERRTEAFF. The variable domain in full, completed from reference TRBV11-2 and TRBJ1-1, reads EAGVAQSPRYKIIEKRQSVAFWCNPISGHATLYWYQQILGQGPKLLIQFQNNGVVDDSQLPKDRFSAERLKGVDSTLKIQPAKLEDSAVYLCASSERRTEAFFGQGTRLTVV.

There are a few counts of this clone. The V and J genes are TRBV7-9 and TRBJ2-1; TRBD1 matches at 9 bases. Germline CDR1 SEHNR, CDR2 FQNEAQ (reference sequence). Unmatched junction bases numbered 6, after V lost 5 bases and J lost 16 bases. This CDR3 region has 11 residues. The CDR3 DNA reads as TGTGCCAGCAGCGCGGACAGGGGAATCTTCTTC. Its protein is CASSADRGIFF.

The V and J genes are TRBV30 and TRBJ2-1; D is uncertain. CDR1 and CDR2 (germline): GTSNPN, SVGIG (reference sequence). V dropped 0 bases and J dropped 0 bases, with 15 bases sitting between them. This CDR3 has 17 amino acids. The CDR3 sequence: CAWSVPPRLTSYNEQFF. CDR3 sequence (DNA): TGTGCCTGGAGTGTCCCCCCCAGGCTTACCTCCTACAATGAGCAGTTCTTC.

This CDR3 is CASSTLGGPRGGYTF. The CDR3 DNA follows: TGTGCCAGCAGCACCTTAGGCGGTCCCCGTGGGGGCTACACCTTC. The J gene is TRBJ1-2, the V gene TRBV7-2; D gene ambiguous. CDR1 and CDR2 from the germline V gene are SGHTA and FQGNSA. V lost 5 bases and J 8 bases, leaving 21 bases between the germline ends. This CDR3 has 15 residues.

The V call is TRBV2, the J call TRBJ2-7; possibly TRBD1 for D (5 bases). V was clipped by 0 bases and J by 3 bases, with 12 bases between them. This CDR3 spans 15 amino acids. CDR1 and CDR2 (germline): SNHLY, FYNNEI. CDR3 region: CASSEATGTRYEQYF. For the CDR3, the DNA is TGTGCCAGCAGTGAAGCAACAGGTACCCGCTACGAGCAGTACTTC. Full variable domain (missing parts from reference TRBV2 and TRBJ2-7): EPEVTQTPSHQVTQMGQEVILRCVPISNHLYFYWYRQILGQKVEFLVSFYNNEISEKSEIFDDQFSVERPDGSNFTLKIRSTKLEDSAMYFCASSEATGTRYEQYFGPGTRLTVT.

This sequence joins TRBV5-4 and TRBJ2-7; 7 bases map to TRBD1. The CDR3 is 14 residues long. Unmatched junction bases numbered 4, after V lost 0 bases and J lost 4 bases. Germline V lookup: CDR1 SGHNT, CDR2 YYREEE (reference sequence). CDR3 sequence reads: CASSLGDRAYEQYF. CDR3 nucleotide sequence: TGTGCCAGCAGCTTGGGGGACAGAGCATACGAGCAGTACTTC.

The chain employs TRBV6-6 and TRBJ2-7, with TRBD2 identical over 9 bases. Trimming took 6 bases from V and 4 from J; bases not matched to a gene: 7. The CDR3 runs to 14 residues. CDR1 and CDR2 from the germline V gene are MNHNY and SVGAGI (reference sequence). The CDR3 DNA sequence: TGTGCCAGCAGCCCGGCGGGGGGGCCGTACGAGCAGTACTTC. Its protein product is CASSPAGGPYEQYF.

The gene calls are TRBV5-1 and TRBJ2-5, with 11 nucleotides matching TRBD2. Trimming cost V 3 bases and J 5 bases; bases outside gene matches: 9. The CDR3 has 16 amino acids. The germline gives CDR1 SGHRS, CDR2 YFSETQ. CDR3 sequence reads: CASSSSGGTRRETQYF. The CDR3 DNA reads as TGCGCCAGCAGCTCTAGCGGGGGGACGCGTCGGGAGACCCAGTACTTC.

The CDR3 protein is CAITLSRQGAGNTIYF. The DNA for the CDR3 is TGTGCCATCACTCTATCCAGACAGGGGGCTGGAAACACCATATATTTT. The chain employs TRBV10-3 and TRBJ1-3; TRBD1 matches 9 bases. Trimming cost V 7 bases and J 2 bases; bases outside gene matches: 9. The CDR3 consists of 16 residues. In germline, CDR1 is ENHRY, CDR2 SYGVKD.

The rearrangement joins TRBV4-1 to TRBJ2-1; the D is unclear. The V gene's germline CDR1 is MGHRA and CDR2 YSYEKL. The CDR3 runs to 13 residues. Deletions cut 1 base from V and 9 bases from J, with 10 bases between. The CDR3 bases are TGCGCCAGCAGCCAAGCCCTGCCGGGTGAGCAGTTCTTC. Protein: CASSQALPGEQFF.

V gene TRBV29-1 combines with J gene TRBJ2-7, with TRBD1 matching over 7 bases. The CDR3 extends over 13 amino acids. V shed 7 bases and J 2 bases; nucleotides not matched to a gene: 8. Looked up from germline, CDR1 is SQVTM and CDR2 is ANQGSEA. In DNA, the CDR3 is TGCAGCGGTACCGACAGGGACCCCTACGAGCAGTACTTC. It translates to CSGTDRDPYEQYF.

CDR3 nucleotides: TGTGCCAGCAGTGACTCGAGGTCCAGCTCTGGGGCCAACGTCCTGACTTTC. Encoded protein: CASSDSRSSSGANVLTF. The rearrangement uses TRBV6-4 and TRBJ2-6; no firm D call. CDR3 length equals 17 residues. Germline loops: CDR1 MRHNA, CDR2 SNTAGT. Trimming left V 0 bases short and J 0 bases short, with 9 bases between.

V and J are TRBV5-4 and TRBJ2-5, with TRBD1 matching 9 bases. The V gene's germline CDR1 is SGHNT and CDR2 YYREEE (reference sequence). The CDR3 extends over 14 amino acids. The trim removed 1 base at V and 7 bases at J, leaving 5 bases unmatched. As DNA, the CDR3 is TGTGCCAGCAGCTTGAAGGGACAGGGAGGGACCCAGTACTTC. Its translation is CASSLKGQGGTQYF.